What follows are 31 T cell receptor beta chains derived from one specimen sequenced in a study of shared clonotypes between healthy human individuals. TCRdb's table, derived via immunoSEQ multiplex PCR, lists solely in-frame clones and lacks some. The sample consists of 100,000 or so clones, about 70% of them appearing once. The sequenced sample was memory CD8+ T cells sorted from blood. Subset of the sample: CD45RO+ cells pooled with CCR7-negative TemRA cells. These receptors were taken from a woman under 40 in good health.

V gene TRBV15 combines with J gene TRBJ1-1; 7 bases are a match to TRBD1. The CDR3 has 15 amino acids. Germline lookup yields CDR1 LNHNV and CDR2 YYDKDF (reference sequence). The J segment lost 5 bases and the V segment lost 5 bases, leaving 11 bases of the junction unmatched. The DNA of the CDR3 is TGTGCCACCAGCGAAGAGACAGGGAGTCCTACTGAAGCTTTCTTT. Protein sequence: CATSEETGSPTEAFF.

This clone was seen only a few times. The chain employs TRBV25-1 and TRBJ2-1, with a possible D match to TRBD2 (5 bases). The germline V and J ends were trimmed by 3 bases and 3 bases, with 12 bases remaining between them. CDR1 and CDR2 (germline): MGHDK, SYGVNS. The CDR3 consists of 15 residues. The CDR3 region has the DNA TGTGCCAGCAGTGATCCAGGAGGTGACTACAATGAGCAGTTCTTC. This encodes CASSDPGGDYNEQFF. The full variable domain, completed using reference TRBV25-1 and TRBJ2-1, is EADIYQTPRYLVIGTGKKITLECSQTMGHDKMYWYQQDPGMELHLIHYSYGVNSTEKGDLSSESTVSRIRTEHFPLTLESARPSHTSQYLCASSDPGGDYNEQFFGPGTRLTVL.

The CDR3 DNA sequence: TGTGCCAGCAGTGAAGTTTGGGGAAGCAATCAGCCCCAGCATTTT. Encoded protein: CASSEVWGSNQPQHF. The chain links TRBV6-1 to TRBJ1-5; D is ambiguous. Germline CDR1 and CDR2: MNHNS and SASEGT. The CDR3 runs to 15 residues. V was trimmed by 1 base and J by 1 base, leaving 8 bases between them.

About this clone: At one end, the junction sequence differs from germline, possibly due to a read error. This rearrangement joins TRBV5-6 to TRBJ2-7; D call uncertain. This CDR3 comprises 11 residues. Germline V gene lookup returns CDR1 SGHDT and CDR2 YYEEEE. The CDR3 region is CASSLGGQLSF. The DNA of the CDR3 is TGTGCCAGCAGCTTGGGGGGTCAGCTGTCCTTC.

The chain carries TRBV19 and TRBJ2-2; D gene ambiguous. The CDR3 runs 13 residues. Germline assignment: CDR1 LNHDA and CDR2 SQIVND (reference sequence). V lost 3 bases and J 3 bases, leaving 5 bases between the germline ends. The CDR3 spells CASSIIHTGELFF. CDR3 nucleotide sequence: TGTGCCAGTAGTATTATTCACACCGGGGAGCTGTTTTTT.

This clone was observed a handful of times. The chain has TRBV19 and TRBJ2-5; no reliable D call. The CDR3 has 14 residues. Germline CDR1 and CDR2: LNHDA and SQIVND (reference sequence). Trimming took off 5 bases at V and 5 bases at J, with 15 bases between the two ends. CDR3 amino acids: CASSPGEDHETQYF. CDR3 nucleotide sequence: TGTGCCAGTAGTCCAGGAGAGGATCACGAGACCCAGTACTTC.

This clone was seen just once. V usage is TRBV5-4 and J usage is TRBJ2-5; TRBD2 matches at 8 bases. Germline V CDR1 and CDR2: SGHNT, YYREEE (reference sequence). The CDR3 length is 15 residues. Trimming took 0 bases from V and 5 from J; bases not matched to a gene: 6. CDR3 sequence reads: CASSLGLARLETQYF. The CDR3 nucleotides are TGTGCCAGCAGCTTGGGACTAGCGCGTCTGGAGACCCAGTACTTC.

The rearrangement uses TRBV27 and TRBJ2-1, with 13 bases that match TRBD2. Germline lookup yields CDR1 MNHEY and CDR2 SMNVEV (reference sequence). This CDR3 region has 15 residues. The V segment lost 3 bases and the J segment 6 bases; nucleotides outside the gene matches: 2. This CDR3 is CASSFGTSGTNEQFF. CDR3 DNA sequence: TGTGCCAGCAGTTTTGGGACTAGCGGGACCAATGAGCAGTTCTTC.

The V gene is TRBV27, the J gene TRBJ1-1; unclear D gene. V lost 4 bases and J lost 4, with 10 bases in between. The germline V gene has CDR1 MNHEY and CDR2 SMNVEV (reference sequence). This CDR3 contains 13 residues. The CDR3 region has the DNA TGTGCCAGCAGTTCCCTGTGGGGCACTGAAGCTTTCTTT. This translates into CASSSLWGTEAFF.

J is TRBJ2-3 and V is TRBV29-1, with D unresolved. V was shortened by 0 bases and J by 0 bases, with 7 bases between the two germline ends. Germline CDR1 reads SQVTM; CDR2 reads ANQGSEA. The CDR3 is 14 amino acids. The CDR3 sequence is CSVEEQVSTDTQYF. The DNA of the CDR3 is TGCAGCGTTGAAGAGCAGGTTAGCACAGATACGCAGTATTTT.

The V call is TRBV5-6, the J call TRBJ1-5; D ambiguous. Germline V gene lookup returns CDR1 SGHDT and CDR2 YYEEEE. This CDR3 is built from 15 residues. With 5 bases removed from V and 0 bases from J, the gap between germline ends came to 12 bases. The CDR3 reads CASSPDLYSNQPQHF. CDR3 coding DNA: TGTGCCAGCAGTCCGGACTTGTATAGCAATCAGCCCCAGCATTTT.

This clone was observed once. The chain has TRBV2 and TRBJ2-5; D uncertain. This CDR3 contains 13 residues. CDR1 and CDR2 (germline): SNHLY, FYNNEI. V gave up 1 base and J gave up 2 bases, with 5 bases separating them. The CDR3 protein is CASSEGGQETQYF. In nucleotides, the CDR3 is TGTGCCAGCAGTGAAGGCGGACAAGAGACCCAGTACTTC.

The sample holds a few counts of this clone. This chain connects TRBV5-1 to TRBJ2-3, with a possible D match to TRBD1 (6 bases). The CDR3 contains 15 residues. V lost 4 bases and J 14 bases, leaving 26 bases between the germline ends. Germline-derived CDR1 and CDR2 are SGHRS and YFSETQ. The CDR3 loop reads CASSLSGTPGLNGYF. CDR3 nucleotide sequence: TGCGCCAGCAGCCTATCCGGGACACCCGGGCTGAATGGGTATTTT.

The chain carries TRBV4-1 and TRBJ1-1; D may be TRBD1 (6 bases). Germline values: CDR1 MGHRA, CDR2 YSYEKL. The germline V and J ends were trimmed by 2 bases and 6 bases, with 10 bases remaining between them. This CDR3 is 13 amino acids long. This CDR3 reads CASSQLTGPEAFF. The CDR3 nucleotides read TGCGCCAGCAGCCAACTTACAGGGCCTGAAGCTTTCTTT.

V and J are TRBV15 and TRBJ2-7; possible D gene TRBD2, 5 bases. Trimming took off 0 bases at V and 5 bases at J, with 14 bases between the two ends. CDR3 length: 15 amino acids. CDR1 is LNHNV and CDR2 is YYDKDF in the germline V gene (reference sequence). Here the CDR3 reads CATSRDIFRGHEQYF. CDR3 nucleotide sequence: TGTGCCACCAGCAGAGATATCTTCCGGGGTCACGAGCAGTACTTC.

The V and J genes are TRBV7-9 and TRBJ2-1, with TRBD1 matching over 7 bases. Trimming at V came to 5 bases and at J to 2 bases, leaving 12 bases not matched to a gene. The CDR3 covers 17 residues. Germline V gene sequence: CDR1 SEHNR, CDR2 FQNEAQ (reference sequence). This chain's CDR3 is CASSPKMGQPPYNEQFF. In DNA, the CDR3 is TGTGCCAGCAGCCCGAAAATGGGACAGCCACCCTACAATGAGCAGTTCTTC.

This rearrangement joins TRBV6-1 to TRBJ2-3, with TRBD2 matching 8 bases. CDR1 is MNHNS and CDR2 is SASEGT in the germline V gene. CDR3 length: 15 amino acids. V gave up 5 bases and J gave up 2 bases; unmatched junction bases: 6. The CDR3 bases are TGTGCCAGCAGTCTTACTAGCGGCACCACAGATACGCAGTATTTT. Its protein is CASSLTSGTTDTQYF.

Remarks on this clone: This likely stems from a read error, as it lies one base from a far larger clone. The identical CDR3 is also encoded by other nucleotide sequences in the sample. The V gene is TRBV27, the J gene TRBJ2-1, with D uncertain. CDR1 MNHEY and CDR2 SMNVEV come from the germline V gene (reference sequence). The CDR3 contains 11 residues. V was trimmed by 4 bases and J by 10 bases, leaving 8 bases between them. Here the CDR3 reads CASSSGLEQFF. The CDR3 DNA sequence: TGTGCCAGCAGTTCCGGATTGGAGCAGTTCTTC.

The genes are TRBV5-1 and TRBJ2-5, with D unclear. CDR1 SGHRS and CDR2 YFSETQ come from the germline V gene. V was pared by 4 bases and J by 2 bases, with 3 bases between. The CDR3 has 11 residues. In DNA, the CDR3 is TGCGCCAGCAGCATTCAAGAGACCCAGTACTTC. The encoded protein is CASSIQETQYF.

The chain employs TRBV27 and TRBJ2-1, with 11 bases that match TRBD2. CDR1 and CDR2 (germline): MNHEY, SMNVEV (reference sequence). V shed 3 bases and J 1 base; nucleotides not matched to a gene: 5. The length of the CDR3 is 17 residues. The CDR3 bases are TGTGCCAGCAGTTTGGACGGACTAGCGGGTTCCTACAATGAGCAGTTCTTC. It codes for CASSLDGLAGSYNEQFF.

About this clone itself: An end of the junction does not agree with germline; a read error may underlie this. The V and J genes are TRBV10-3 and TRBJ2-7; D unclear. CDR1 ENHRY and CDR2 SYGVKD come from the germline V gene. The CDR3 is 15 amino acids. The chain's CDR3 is CASSFDIPWDNKQYF. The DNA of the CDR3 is TGTGCCAGCAGTTTTGACATCCCTTGGGATAACAAGCAGTACTTC.

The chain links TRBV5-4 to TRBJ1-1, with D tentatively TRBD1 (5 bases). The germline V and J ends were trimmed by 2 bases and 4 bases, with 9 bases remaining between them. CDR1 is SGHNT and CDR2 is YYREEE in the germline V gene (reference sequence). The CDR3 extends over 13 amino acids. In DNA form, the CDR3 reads TGTGCCAGCAGCTTCGGGGGGGGCACTGAAGCTTTCTTT. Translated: CASSFGGGTEAFF.

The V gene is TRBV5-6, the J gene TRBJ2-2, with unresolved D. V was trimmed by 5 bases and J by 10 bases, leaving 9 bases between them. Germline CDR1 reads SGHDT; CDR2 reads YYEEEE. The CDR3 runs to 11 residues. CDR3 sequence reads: CASSSTLELFF. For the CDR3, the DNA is TGTGCCAGCAGTTCTACGTTGGAGCTGTTTTTT.

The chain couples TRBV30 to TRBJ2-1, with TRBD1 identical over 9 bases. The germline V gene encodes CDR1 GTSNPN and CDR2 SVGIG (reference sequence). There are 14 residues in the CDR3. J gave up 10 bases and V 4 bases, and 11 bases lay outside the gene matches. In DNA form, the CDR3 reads TGTGCCTGGACTTCGGGACAGGGTGGGGTCGAGCAGTTCTTC. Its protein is CAWTSGQGGVEQFF.

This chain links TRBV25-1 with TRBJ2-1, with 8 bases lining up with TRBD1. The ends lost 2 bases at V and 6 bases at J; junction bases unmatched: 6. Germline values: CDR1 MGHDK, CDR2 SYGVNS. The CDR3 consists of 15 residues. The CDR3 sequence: CASSEGGQGFNEQFF. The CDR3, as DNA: TGTGCCAGCAGTGAAGGTGGACAGGGTTTCAATGAGCAGTTCTTC.

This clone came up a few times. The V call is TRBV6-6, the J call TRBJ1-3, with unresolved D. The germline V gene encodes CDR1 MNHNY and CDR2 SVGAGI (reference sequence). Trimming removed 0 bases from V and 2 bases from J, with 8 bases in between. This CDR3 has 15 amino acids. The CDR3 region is CASSYSRLAGNTIYF. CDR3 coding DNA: TGTGCCAGCAGTTACTCTAGGCTGGCTGGAAACACCATATATTTT.

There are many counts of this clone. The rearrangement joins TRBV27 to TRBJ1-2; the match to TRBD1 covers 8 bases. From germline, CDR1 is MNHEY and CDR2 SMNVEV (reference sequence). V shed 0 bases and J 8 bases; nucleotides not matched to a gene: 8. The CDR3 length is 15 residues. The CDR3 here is CASSLSPDRVGGYTF. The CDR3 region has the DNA TGTGCCAGCAGTTTATCTCCGGACAGGGTCGGCGGCTACACCTTC.

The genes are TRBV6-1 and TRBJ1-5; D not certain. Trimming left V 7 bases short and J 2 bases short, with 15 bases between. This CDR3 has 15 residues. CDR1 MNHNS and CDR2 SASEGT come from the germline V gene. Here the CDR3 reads CASNYGRGRNQPQHF. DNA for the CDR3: TGTGCCAGCAATTATGGCCGTGGGCGCAATCAGCCCCAGCATTTT.

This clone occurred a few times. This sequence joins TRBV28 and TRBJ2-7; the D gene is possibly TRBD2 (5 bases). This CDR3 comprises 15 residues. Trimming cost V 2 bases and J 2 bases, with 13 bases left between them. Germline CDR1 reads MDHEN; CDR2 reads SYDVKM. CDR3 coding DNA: TGTGCCAGCAGTTTAGAGGGTAGGGAACCCTACGAGCAGTACTTC. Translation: CASSLEGREPYEQYF.

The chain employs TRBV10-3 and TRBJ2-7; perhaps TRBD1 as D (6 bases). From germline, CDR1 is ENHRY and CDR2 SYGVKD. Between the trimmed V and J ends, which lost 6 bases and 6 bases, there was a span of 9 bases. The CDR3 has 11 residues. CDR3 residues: CAISPGVEQYF. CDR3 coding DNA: TGTGCCATCAGCCCAGGGGTCGAGCAGTACTTC.

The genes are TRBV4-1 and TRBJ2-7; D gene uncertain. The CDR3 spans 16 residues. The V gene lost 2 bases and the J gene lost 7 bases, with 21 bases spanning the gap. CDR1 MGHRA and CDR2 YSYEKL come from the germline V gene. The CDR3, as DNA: TGCGCCAGCAGCCAAAAGGGAAGCTTTGTGCACGGAGAGCAGTACTTC. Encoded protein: CASSQKGSFVHGEQYF.